These T cell receptor beta chains were read from a single sample in a study of blood T cells in healthy people across ages. MiXCR, applied by TCRdb to the 5' RACE reads, yields one record per CDR3 protein. The table lists about 1.7 million distinct CDR3 sequences, roughly 30% of them singletons. Sequenced: blood. Every receptor here comes from a woman aged 25 to 39 in good health. The CDR3 runs from the conserved cysteine through the conserved F or W. The D gene is left open where the match is weak. The size of a clone is reported for some rows only, either as once, few or many, or as a class for expanded clones.

V: TRBV10-3
J: TRBJ2-7
D: -
size: once
CDR3: CAISEYGDSYEQYF
DNA: TGTGCCATCAGTGAATATGGAGACTCCTACGAGCAGTACTTC

V: TRBV15
J: TRBJ2-1
D: -
size: -
CDR3: CATSRDPGREQFF
DNA: TGTGCCACCAGCCGGGACCCCGGGCGGGAGCAGTTCTTC

V: TRBV5-5
J: TRBJ2-6
D: -
size: -
CDR3: CASSLRISGANVLTF
DNA: TGTGCCAGCAGCCTCAGGATCTCTGGGGCCAACGTCCTGACTTTC

V: TRBV2
J: TRBJ2-5
D: TRBD2
size: few
CDR3: CASTAGVETQYF
DNA: TGTGCCAGCACAGCGGGGGTGGAGACCCAGTACTTC

V: TRBV3-1
J: TRBJ1-2
D: TRBD1
size: few
CDR3: CASSQIRYRDRGGYGYTF
DNA: TGTGCCAGCAGCCAAATCCGATACCGGGACAGGGGTGGCTATGGCTACACCTTC

V: TRBV6-6
J: TRBJ2-3
D: TRBD1
size: few
CDR3: CASSPRHGTGLADTQYF
DNA: TGTGCCAGCAGTCCTCGTCATGGGACAGGGCTCGCAGATACGCAGTATTTT

V: TRBV28
J: TRBJ2-1
D: -
size: -
CDR3: CASSLGQTGPETQFF
DNA: TGTGCCAGCAGTCTCGGGCAAACGGGGCCAGAGACCCAGTTCTTC

V: TRBV2
J: TRBJ1-2
D: -
size: -
CDR3: CASSTTGSGGYTF
DNA: TGTGCCAGCAGTACTACAGGGTCGGGGGGCTACACCTTC

V: TRBV5-1
J: TRBJ2-1
D: TRBD1
size: -
CDR3: CASRNPGQGANEQFF
DNA: TGCGCCAGCAGGAACCCGGGACAGGGGGCTAATGAGCAGTTCTTC

V: TRBV7-2
J: TRBJ1-2
D: TRBD1
size: -
CDR3: CASSLGQGVTYGYTF
DNA: TGTGCCAGCAGCTTAGGACAGGGGGTAACCTATGGCTACACCTTC

V: TRBV5-1
J: TRBJ1-1
D: -
size: -
CDR3: CASSGDISRGNTEAFF
DNA: TGCGCCAGCAGCGGGGATATTTCTAGGGGGAACACTGAAGCTTTCTTT

V: TRBV6-1
J: TRBJ1-4
D: TRBD1
size: few
CDR3: CASSVSGTGGEKLFF
DNA: TGTGCCAGCAGTGTATCCGGGACAGGGGGGGAAAAACTGTTTTTT

V: TRBV5-1
J: TRBJ2-3
D: TRBD2
size: -
CDR3: CASSSPPGLARDTQYF
DNA: TGCGCCAGCAGCTCCCCTCCGGGACTAGCGCGAGATACGCAGTATTTT

V: TRBV20-1
J: TRBJ1-3
D: -
size: few
CDR3: CSAPSPRSSGNTIYF
DNA: TGCAGTGCTCCCAGTCCCAGGTCCTCTGGAAACACCATATATTTT

V: TRBV28
J: TRBJ2-7
D: -
size: few
CDR3: CASSLFGYNYEQYF
DNA: TGTGCCAGCAGTTTATTCGGGTACAACTACGAGCAGTACTTC

V: TRBV6-6
J: TRBJ2-1
D: -
size: -
CDR3: CASSLPPAETNNEQFF
DNA: TGTGCCAGCAGTTTACCTCCAGCGGAGACGAACAATGAGCAGTTCTTC

V: TRBV20-1
J: TRBJ2-7
D: TRBD1
size: -
CDR3: CSATRGDREIYEQYF
DNA: TGCAGTGCCACCAGAGGGGACAGGGAGATCTACGAGCAGTACTTC

V: TRBV27
J: TRBJ1-4
D: -
size: -
CDR3: CASSPGAWEKLFF
DNA: TGTGCCAGCAGCCCTGGGGCGTGGGAAAAACTGTTTTTT

V: TRBV5-1
J: TRBJ2-1
D: TRBD2
size: many
CDR3: CASSPGWLADYNEQFF
DNA: TGCGCCAGCAGCCCGGGGTGGCTAGCGGACTACAATGAGCAGTTCTTC

V: TRBV7-2
J: TRBJ1-2
D: TRBD1
size: few
CDR3: CASSLDRGRMGYTF
DNA: TGTGCCAGCAGCTTAGACAGGGGGCGGATGGGCTACACCTTC

V: TRBV28
J: TRBJ2-7
D: -
size: few
CDR3: CASSSPHAKSYEQYF
DNA: TGTGCCAGCAGTTCCCCGCATGCGAAGTCCTACGAGCAGTACTTC

V: TRBV27
J: TRBJ2-5
D: -
size: many
CDR3: CASSLRGIQETQYF
DNA: TGTGCCAGCAGTTTGAGAGGGATCCAAGAGACCCAGTACTTC

V: TRBV7-8
J: TRBJ2-1
D: -
size: few
CDR3: CASSWRQGSGAYNEQFF
DNA: TGTGCCAGCAGCTGGAGACAGGGGAGCGGGGCCTACAATGAGCAGTTCTTC

V: TRBV27
J: TRBJ2-5
D: -
size: -
CDR3: CASRRHDRTQYF
DNA: TGTGCCAGCAGGAGACATGATCGGACCCAGTACTTC

V: TRBV20-1
J: TRBJ1-3
D: -
size: few
CDR3: CSARDTLMSSGNTIYF
DNA: TGCAGTGCTAGAGATACCCTGATGAGCTCTGGAAACACCATATATTTT

V: TRBV5-5
J: TRBJ2-3
D: -
size: -
CDR3: CASSLTTLGDTQYF
DNA: TGTGCCAGCAGCTTGACGACCCTGGGAGATACGCAGTATTTT

V: TRBV5-4
J: TRBJ1-1
D: -
size: many
CDR3: CASSFDRNTEAFF
DNA: TGTGCCAGCAGTTTCGACAGGAACACTGAAGCTTTCTTT

V: TRBV4-1
J: TRBJ1-1
D: -
size: -
CDR3: CASSQGYRNTEAFF
DNA: TGCGCCAGCAGCCAAGGATACAGGAACACTGAAGCTTTCTTT

V: TRBV10-3
J: TRBJ1-6
D: TRBD1
size: -
CDR3: CTISSQGAGYNSPLHF
DNA: TGTACCATCAGTTCACAGGGGGCTGGTTATAATTCACCCCTCCACTTT

V: TRBV28
J: TRBJ2-1
D: -
size: few
CDR3: CASSPRTTDGEQFF
DNA: TGTGCCAGCAGTCCCCGGACTACCGACGGTGAGCAGTTCTTC

V: TRBV28
J: TRBJ2-7
D: -
size: -
CDR3: CASSRNFEQYF
DNA: TGTGCCAGCAGCAGGAATTTCGAGCAGTACTTC

V: TRBV10-3
J: TRBJ2-7
D: -
size: many
CDR3: CAISESNNYEQYF
DNA: TGTGCCATCAGTGAGTCGAATAATTACGAGCAGTACTTC

V: TRBV12-3/TRBV12-4
J: TRBJ1-1
D: -
size: few
CDR3: CASTMGRVTEAFF
DNA: TGTGCCAGCACTATGGGCCGGGTGACTGAAGCTTTCTTT

V: TRBV6-2/TRBV6-3
J: TRBJ2-7
D: -
size: few
CDR3: CASSSRDSAFFYEQYF
DNA: TGTGCCAGCAGCTCAAGGGACTCCGCATTTTTTTACGAGCAGTACTTC

V: TRBV7-6
J: TRBJ1-5
D: -
size: -
CDR3: CASSSSRYPPQHF
DNA: TGTGCCAGCAGCTCCTCCCGGTACCCGCCCCAGCATTTT